This T cell receptor (beta chain) came from a study of T cell repertoires and HLA-DP antigens (dated by TCRdb to 2016 to 2018). About the investigation overall: An in vitro model of CD4+ T cell alloreactivity against allogeneic HLA-DP presented by transduced HeLa cells was used in the study. Compared with self, one alloantigen differed at one amino acid in the peptide-binding groove and the other differed at fewer than eleven, modelling structurally similar versus dissimilar alloantigens. Of the three donors, two were male and one was female, with ages ranging from the 18-to-29 band to the 60-to-69 band. An average DNA input of approximately 210 ng was used for sorted CD137+CD4+ samples, compared with roughly 1.2 ug for pre-culture CD4+ samples. The investigation overall reported the following: Separate analysis of naive and memory CD4+ repertoires was not performed. Limitations were identified as the inclusion of only three donors, the use of a non-physiological HeLa antigen-presenting system, and the use of total CD4+ responder cells. Sorted CD137+ cells showed similar clonality against both alloantigens (approximately 0.36), much higher than the clonality of pre-culture samples (approximately 0.039). Clones undetected before culture had an average cumulative frequency of approximately 36% against one allele versus around 51% against the other.

TCRB CDR3 regions were amplified with the immunoSEQ multiplex PCR using forward primers for 54 TRBV segments and reverse primers for 13 TRBJ segments. Pre-culture CD4+ samples were sequenced at deep resolution with a target of hundreds of thousands of T cell genomes. Sequencing of amplicons was performed on an Illumina HiSeq System, and 87 bp reads covering the CDR3 were generated. The authors processed their data as follows. PCR and sequencing errors in the reads were corrected, and alignment to IMGT reference sequences was used to define CDR3 regions. Template and unique rearrangement counts were estimated using synthetic template pools. Clonality was computed by subtracting Pielou's evenness from 1. Richness was estimated with the Daley-Smith estimator. Morisita's index was used to measure repertoire overlap. Clones present in cultured samples but not detected in the pre-culture repertoire of the same donor were defined as low-abundance clones. The source is immuneACCESS, and TCRdb retained only in-frame sequences with V and J called. Part of the clones is not carried over; for the studies checked, unresolved V genes explain less than half of this, and the remainder is unexplained. V and J calls plus clone size are reproduced from that table; the DNA served to infer D and trimming. Counted in this sample were fewer than 95,000 clones; around 86% of them appeared once. The ten top clones hold around 1.7% of the sample.

In this sample, this clone turned up a few times. Its binding antigen is unknown. No base quality information exists; no much larger clone differs at one position. V and J are trimmed by 1 base and 6 bases, and the gene matches miss 3 bases of the junction. CDR1 and CDR2, looked up from the germline V gene (reference sequence), are SEHNR and FQNEAQ. Including cysteine and phenylalanine, the CDR3 has 15 amino acids. The retained sequence is limited to the CDR3, 45 bases, with the frame set at the first base. Magnetic bead negative selection was used to isolate untouched CD4+ T cells from Ficoll-separated PBMC, with purity averaging 97.7%. Magnetic beads were used to isolate untouched CD4+ T cells from Ficoll-separated PBMC, giving about 97.7% purity with negligible CD8+ contamination. Peripheral blood mononuclear cells were supplied by the buffy coats of a few healthy blood donors, who served as the study donors. CMV seronegative status was shared by all three donors. Genomic DNA was extracted with the DNeasy Blood & Tissue Kit. Genomic DNA from sorted CD137+CD4+ cells and from pre-culture CD4+ baseline samples of each subject was subjected to TCRB sequencing.

Specimen: CD4+ T cells from PBMCs. This chain joins TRBV7-9 to TRBJ1-4; TRBD1 matches 9 bases in the middle. This clonotype was sampled from a man aged 45-65 years in good health and CMV-seronegative. The sequence in DNA is TGTGCCAGCAGCTTAGGGGACAGGGCTTATGAAAAACTGTTTTTT. Translated, it gives CASSLGDRAYEKLFF.